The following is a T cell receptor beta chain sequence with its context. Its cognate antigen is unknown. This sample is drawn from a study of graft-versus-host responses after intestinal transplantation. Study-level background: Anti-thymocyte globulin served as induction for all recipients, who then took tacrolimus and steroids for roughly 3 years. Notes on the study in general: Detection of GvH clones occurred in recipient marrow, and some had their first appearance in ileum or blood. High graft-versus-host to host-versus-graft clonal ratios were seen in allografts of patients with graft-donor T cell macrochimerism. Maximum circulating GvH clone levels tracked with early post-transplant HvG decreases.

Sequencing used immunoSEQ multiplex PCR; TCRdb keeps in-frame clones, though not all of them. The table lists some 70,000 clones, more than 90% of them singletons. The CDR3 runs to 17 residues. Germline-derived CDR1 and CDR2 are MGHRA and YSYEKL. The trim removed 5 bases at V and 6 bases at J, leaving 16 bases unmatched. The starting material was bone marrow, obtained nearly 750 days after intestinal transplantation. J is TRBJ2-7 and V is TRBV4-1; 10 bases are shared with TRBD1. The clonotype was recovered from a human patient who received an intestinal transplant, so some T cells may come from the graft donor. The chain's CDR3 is CASSTTGWGTGDLEQYF. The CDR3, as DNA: TGCGCCAGCAGCACAACAGGGTGGGGGACAGGGGATCTCGAGCAGTACTTC.